The present entry profiles one T cell receptor (beta chain) with its context. This CDR3 has 13 amino acids. V lost 6 bases, J lost 3 bases, and 4 bases stayed unmatched. Germline V gene lookup returns CDR1 SNHLY and CDR2 FYNNEI. The data are from a study of chemoradiotherapy in HPV16-positive cancers. Repeated repertoire sampling spanned the course of chemoradiotherapy. TCRdb's table, derived via immunoSEQ multiplex PCR, lists solely in-frame clones and lacks some. The data show roughly 34,000 clones, about 88% seen once. The rearrangement links TRBV2 to TRBJ1-2, with TRBD1 matching over 7 bases. The receptor was isolated from a human donor with HPV-associated anogenital cancer. The sample in question was blood, obtained from a patient who underwent chemoradiotherapy. CDR3 coding DNA: TGTGCCAGCAGGGCAGGGGGTCACTATGGCTACACCTTC. Residues: CASRAGGHYGYTF.